This TCR beta chain is drawn from a study of beta chain features in type 1 diabetes. Expressed TCRB transcripts were sequenced after all isolated RNA was converted to cDNA. Clones were read by immunoSEQ multiplex PCR, and TCRdb kept only the in-frame ones, dropping some. The sample carries some 160,000 clones, approximately 9.1% recorded once. The CDR3 has 12 residues. Germline CDR1 LNHDA, CDR2 SQIVND (reference sequence). V was cut by 3 bases and J by 8 bases, with 5 bases left in between. Only a few counts were recorded for this clone. The chain has TRBV19 and TRBJ1-6; D not certain. The sequence came from a woman in her late teens or twenties in good health. Sequenced: central memory CD4+ T cells from blood. In nucleotides, the CDR3 is TGTGCCAGTAGTATTCGAGATTCACCCCTCCACTTT. Translating gives CASSIRDSPLHF.